Below are 28 T cell receptor beta chains sequenced from a single sample in a study of blood T cell repertoires in COVID-19. Using immunoSEQ multiplex PCR, the repertoire was profiled, and TCRdb retains in-frame clones only, with some absent. The data hold more than 85,000 clones, with roughly nine tenths observed a single time. Specimen: peripheral blood. Every receptor here comes from a human donor in a cohort sampled during active COVID-19.

A few counts support this clone. The rearrangement joins TRBV28 to TRBJ1-5; D is possibly TRBD1 (5 bases). Germline lookup yields CDR1 MDHEN and CDR2 SYDVKM. The V and J ends lost 5 bases and 14 bases respectively, with 13 bases between them. This CDR3 has 11 amino acids. Here the CDR3 reads CASSRAGPEHF. As DNA, the CDR3 is TGTGCCAGCAGTCGCGCGGGGCCGGAGCATTTT.

This chain links TRBV19 with TRBJ2-2; a possible D gene is TRBD1 (6 bases). Germline V lookup: CDR1 LNHDA, CDR2 SQIVND (reference sequence). V dropped 4 bases and J dropped 8 bases, with 14 bases sitting between them. The CDR3 is made up of 14 amino acids. CDR3 in amino acids: CASSRATGMGELFF. In nucleotides, the CDR3 is TGTGCCAGTAGTAGGGCTACAGGGATGGGGGAGCTGTTTTTT.

The gene calls are TRBV2 and TRBJ2-2; TRBD1 is a possible D gene (6 bases). V shed 2 bases and J shed 6 bases, with 10 bases lying between them. In germline, CDR1 is SNHLY, CDR2 FYNNEI. The CDR3 covers 14 residues. CDR3: CASSEQGLAGELFF. CDR3 nucleotides: TGTGCCAGCAGTGAACAGGGGCTCGCCGGGGAGCTGTTTTTT.

The CDR3: CATQLAGGFRDTQYF. The CDR3 DNA follows: TGTGCCACCCAATTAGCGGGGGGGTTCAGAGATACGCAGTATTTT. The chain combines TRBV5-4 with TRBJ2-3, with 11 bases fitting TRBD2. With 9 bases clipped from V and 5 bases from J, the junction kept 11 bases outside the gene matches. The CDR3 consists of 15 residues. Germline V lookup: CDR1 SGHNT, CDR2 YYREEE (reference sequence).

This chain connects TRBV6-5 to TRBJ2-3; 10 nucleotides line up with TRBD1. CDR3 length: 15 amino acids. CDR1 and CDR2 from the germline V gene are MNHEY and SVGAGI. Trimming cost V 8 bases and J 6 bases; bases outside gene matches: 11. The CDR3 nucleotides read TGTGCCAGCGGGGGCCGGGACAGGGGCATCGATACGCAGTATTTT. Protein product: CASGGRDRGIDTQYF.

This clone was seen many times. This sequence joins TRBV3-1 (or the pseudogene TRBV3-2) and TRBJ1-5; D is uncertain. Looked up from germline, CDR1 is LGHDT and CDR2 is YNNKEL (reference sequence). This CDR3 is built from 12 residues. Trimming left V 4 bases short and J 4 bases short, with 5 bases between. CDR3 in DNA: TGTGCCAGCAGCCTCATTAATCAGCCCCAGCATTTT. This encodes CASSLINQPQHF.

The chain joins TRBV7-9 to TRBJ1-1; TRBD1 is a possible D gene (6 bases). Germline assignment: CDR1 SEHNR and CDR2 FQNEAQ (reference sequence). This CDR3 is 11 amino acids long. Trimming removed 6 bases from V and 5 bases from J, with 7 bases in between. The DNA for the CDR3 is TGTGCCAGCAGACAGGGAACTGAAGCTTTCTTT. Translating it yields CASRQGTEAFF.

This sequence joins TRBV11-1 and TRBJ2-5; maybe TRBD2 (7 bases). There are 15 residues in the CDR3. Looked up from germline, CDR1 is SGHAT and CDR2 is FQDESV (reference sequence). Trimming pared 0 bases from V and 5 bases from J, leaving 13 bases between. CDR3 amino acids: CASSLAVRGAETQYF. CDR3 sequence (DNA): TGTGCCAGCAGCTTAGCGGTACGGGGGGCGGAGACCCAGTACTTC.

This rearrangement joins TRBV11-2 to TRBJ1-2; D is undetermined. The germline gives CDR1 SGHAT, CDR2 FQNNGV. This CDR3 has 14 residues. The V end lost 2 bases, the J end lost 6 bases, and 13 bases lay between the germline ends. The CDR3 region has the DNA TGTGCCAGCAGCTTAATCTCGGCAGGTCATGGCTACACCTTC. Translation gives CASSLISAGHGYTF. Combining the CDR3 with reference TRBV11-2 and TRBJ1-2 gives the whole variable domain EAGVAQSPRYKIIEKRQSVAFWCNPISGHATLYWYQQILGQGPKLLIQFQNNGVVDDSQLPKDRFSAERLKGVDSTLKIQPAKLEDSAVYLCASSLISAGHGYTFGSGTRLTVV.

This sequence joins TRBV29-1 and TRBJ2-7; D is perhaps TRBD1 (5 bases). CDR3 length: 14 amino acids. With 4 bases removed from V and 3 bases from J, the gap between germline ends came to 16 bases. CDR1 and CDR2 from the germline V gene are SQVTM and ANQGSEA. The CDR3 DNA sequence: TGCAGCGTTGCTTGGTCGCAGGGCATCTACGAGCAGTACTTC. This sequence encodes CSVAWSQGIYEQYF.

DNA for the CDR3: TGTGCCAGCAGTTTATCGGCAGGGCCCTACGAGCAGTACTTC. This encodes CASSLSAGPYEQYF. The rearrangement joins TRBV27 to TRBJ2-7; tentatively, D is TRBD1 (5 bases). This CDR3 has 14 amino acids. Trimming took off 0 bases at V and 2 bases at J, with 8 bases between the two ends. Germline V CDR1 and CDR2: MNHEY, SMNVEV (reference sequence).

The chain couples TRBV15 to TRBJ1-1, with D possibly being TRBD1 (5 bases). CDR3 length: 21 amino acids. Trimming stripped 0 bases from V and 2 bases from J, with 28 bases between. The germline V gene encodes CDR1 LNHNV and CDR2 YYDKDF (reference sequence). The CDR3 bases are TGTGCCACCAGCAGAGAAAGGCGGGGGTTCAATGACGGTAGGAGCAACACTGAAGCTTTCTTT. It codes for CATSRERRGFNDGRSNTEAFF.

This chain connects TRBV14 to TRBJ2-7; 10 bases line up with TRBD2. The CDR3 sequence is 14 residues long. The germline V gene encodes CDR1 SGHDN and CDR2 FVKESK. V lost 5 bases and J lost 5; bases outside the gene matches: 6. CDR3 in DNA: TGTGCCAGCAGCTCCTTAGCGGGAGGCAACGAGCAGTACTTC. It yields the protein CASSSLAGGNEQYF.

This clone was seen a single time. The chain uses TRBV6-2 or TRBV6-3 and TRBJ1-4, with 7 bases lining up with TRBD1. The CDR3 has 15 amino acids. V shed 2 bases and J 8 bases; nucleotides not matched to a gene: 8. Germline V CDR1 and CDR2: MNHEY, SVGEGT. The CDR3 region is CASSYDRGGREKLFF. CDR3 nucleotides: TGTGCCAGCAGTTACGACCGAGGGGGCAGGGAAAAACTGTTTTTT.

The chain combines TRBV5-5 with TRBJ1-5, with unresolved D. Trimming removed 5 bases from V and 5 bases from J, with 14 bases in between. This CDR3 has 14 residues. In germline, CDR1 is SGHKS, CDR2 YYEKEE (reference sequence). In nucleotides, the CDR3 is TGTGCCAGCAGTCACAGACCCGGGGATCAGCCCCAGCATTTT. This translates into CASSHRPGDQPQHF. Together with reference TRBV5-5 and TRBJ1-5, the CDR3 gives the full variable domain: DAGVTQSPTHLIKTRGQQVTLRCSPISGHKSVSWYQQVLGQGPQFIFQYYEKEERGRGNFPDRFSARQFPNYSSELNVNALLLGDSALYLCASSHRPGDQPQHFGDGTRLSIL.

This chain connects TRBV19 to TRBJ1-5; maybe TRBD1 (6 bases). The V gene's germline CDR1 is LNHDA and CDR2 SQIVND (reference sequence). This CDR3 has 19 residues. V was pared by 4 bases and J by 0 bases, with 22 bases between. This CDR3 reads CASSTHRRTDRNSNQPQHF. Written as DNA, the CDR3 is TGTGCCAGTAGTACCCACCGAAGGACAGATAGAAATAGCAATCAGCCCCAGCATTTT.

V gene TRBV3-1 (or the pseudogene TRBV3-2) combines with J gene TRBJ2-1; D is uncertain. Trimming took off 2 bases at V and 0 bases at J, with 5 bases between the two ends. Germline lookup yields CDR1 LGHDT and CDR2 YNNKEL (reference sequence). The CDR3 loop spans 14 amino acids. The CDR3: CASSQHSSYNEQFF. CDR3 DNA sequence: TGTGCCAGCAGCCAACATAGCTCCTACAATGAGCAGTTCTTC.

V usage is TRBV19 and J usage is TRBJ1-5, with D unclear. CDR1 and CDR2 from the germline V gene are LNHDA and SQIVND (reference sequence). V lost 7 bases and J 3 bases, leaving 13 bases between the germline ends. This CDR3 has 14 residues. The CDR3 spells CASTEPTHNQPQHF. The DNA of the CDR3 is TGTGCCAGTACGGAACCGACTCACAATCAGCCCCAGCATTTT. Supplemented by reference TRBV19 and TRBJ1-5, the full variable domain reads DGGITQSPKYLFRKEGQNVTLSCEQNLNHDAMYWYRQDPGQGLRLIYYSQIVNDFQKGDIAEGYSVSREKKESFPLTVTSAQKNPTAFYLCASTEPTHNQPQHFGDGTRLSIL.

The V call is TRBV6-6, the J call TRBJ2-1; perhaps TRBD1 as D (6 bases). Germline CDR1 MNHNY, CDR2 SVGAGI (reference sequence). The V gene lost 1 base and the J gene lost 5 bases, with 12 bases spanning the gap. The CDR3 sequence is 15 residues long. CDR3 in amino acids: CASSYYATGNNEQFF. The CDR3 DNA reads TGTGCCAGCAGTTACTACGCTACAGGGAACAATGAGCAGTTCTTC.

The J gene is TRBJ2-1, the V gene TRBV2; 13 bases align to TRBD2. V shed 6 bases and J 8 bases; nucleotides not matched to a gene: 7. Germline V gene data show CDR1 as SNHLY and CDR2 as FYNNEI. This CDR3 is 15 amino acids long. The CDR3 DNA is TGTGCCAGCAGGGAACTAGCGGGGGGGATTGATGAGCAGTTCTTC. Translation gives CASRELAGGIDEQFF.

The genes are TRBV18 and TRBJ2-1, with D unresolved. CDR1 is KGHSH and CDR2 is LQKENI in the germline V gene. The CDR3 totals 16 residues. Trimming pared 3 bases from V and 6 bases from J, leaving 18 bases between. The CDR3 nucleotides read TGTGCCAGCTCACCCGTCACCGTCGGAGTGGGCAATGAGCAGTTCTTC. It yields the protein CASSPVTVGVGNEQFF.

The chain couples TRBV10-3 to TRBJ2-1, with 10 bases aligning to TRBD2. Looked up from germline, CDR1 is ENHRY and CDR2 is SYGVKD. There are 14 residues in the CDR3. The V and J ends lost 3 bases and 9 bases, in that order; junction bases with no gene match: 5. The CDR3 DNA is TGTGCCATCAGTGAAGAACTAGCGGGACGTGAGCAGTTCTTC. As protein: CAISEELAGREQFF.

The chain couples TRBV30 to TRBJ1-1; D is perhaps TRBD1 (5 bases). This CDR3 comprises 12 residues. V dropped 5 bases and J dropped 11 bases, with 18 bases sitting between them. The germline V gene has CDR1 GTSNPN and CDR2 SVGIG (reference sequence). CDR3 DNA: TGTGCCTGGGGGACTTATCCAGATCGGGCTTTCTTT. This gives the protein CAWGTYPDRAFF.

This chain connects TRBV19 to TRBJ2-7; TRBD1 agrees at 10 bases. Germline loops: CDR1 LNHDA, CDR2 SQIVND (reference sequence). The trim removed 3 bases at V and 4 bases at J, leaving 9 bases unmatched. This CDR3 contains 16 residues. CDR3 protein: CASSIIPGQGSYEQYF. The CDR3 DNA reads as TGTGCCAGTAGTATCATTCCGGGACAGGGGTCATACGAGCAGTACTTC.

This clone was seen a single time. The chain carries TRBV7-6 and TRBJ2-2, with D unresolved. Germline lookup yields CDR1 SGHVS and CDR2 FNYEAQ. This CDR3 comprises 15 residues. Deletions cut 4 bases from V and 6 bases from J, with 15 bases between. The CDR3 reads CASSSEPRRSGELFF. The CDR3 coding sequence is TGTGCCAGCAGCTCAGAGCCCCGGAGATCCGGGGAGCTGTTTTTT.

The chain is built from TRBV3-1 (or the pseudogene TRBV3-2) and TRBJ2-3; D perhaps matches TRBD2 (6 bases). V was cut by 1 base and J by 14 bases, with 10 bases left in between. Germline assignment: CDR1 LGHDT and CDR2 YNNKEL (reference sequence). The CDR3 consists of 11 residues. Here the CDR3 DNA reads TGTGCCAGCAGCCAAGGGGACTCTACGTATTTT. Amino acids: CASSQGDSTYF.

In DNA, the CDR3 is TGCGCCAGCAGCTTGGCCAGCAGGGCTGCCGATACGCAGTATTTT. It codes for CASSLASRAADTQYF. This chain links TRBV5-1 with TRBJ2-3; perhaps TRBD1 as D (5 bases). Per the germline V gene, CDR1 is SGHRS and CDR2 is YFSETQ. This CDR3 contains 15 residues. The V and J ends lost 0 bases and 6 bases respectively, with 14 bases between them.

This clone appeared once. CDR3 coding DNA: TGTGCCAGCACACTATTCAACAGGGGTGAGGTACGAGGCTACACCTTC. The encoded protein is CASTLFNRGEVRGYTF. The chain links TRBV2 to TRBJ1-2; 7 bases match TRBD1. With V trimmed by 7 bases and J by 8 bases, 19 bases remained unmatched. This CDR3 region has 16 residues. From germline, CDR1 is SNHLY and CDR2 FYNNEI. Filled out from reference TRBV2 and TRBJ1-2, the complete variable domain reads EPEVTQTPSHQVTQMGQEVILRCVPISNHLYFYWYRQILGQKVEFLVSFYNNEISEKSEIFDDQFSVERPDGSNFTLKIRSTKLEDSAMYFCASTLFNRGEVRGYTFGSGTRLTVV.